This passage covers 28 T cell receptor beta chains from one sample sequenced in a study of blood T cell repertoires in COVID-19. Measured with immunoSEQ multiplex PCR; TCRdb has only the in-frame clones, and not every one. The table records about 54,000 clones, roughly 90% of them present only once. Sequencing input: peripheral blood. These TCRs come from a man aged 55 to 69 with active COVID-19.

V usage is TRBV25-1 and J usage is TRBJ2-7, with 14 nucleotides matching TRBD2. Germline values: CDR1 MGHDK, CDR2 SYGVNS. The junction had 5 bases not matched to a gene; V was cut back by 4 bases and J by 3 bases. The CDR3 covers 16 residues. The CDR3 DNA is TGTGCCAGCAGTGCAGGGACTAGCGGGAGTTTCTACGAGCAGTACTTC. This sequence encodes CASSAGTSGSFYEQYF.

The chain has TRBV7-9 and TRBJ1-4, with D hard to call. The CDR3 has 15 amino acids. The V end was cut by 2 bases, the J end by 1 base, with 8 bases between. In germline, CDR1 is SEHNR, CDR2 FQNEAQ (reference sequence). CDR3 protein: CASSLTGITNEKLFF. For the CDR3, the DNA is TGTGCCAGCAGCTTAACGGGGATAACTAATGAAAAACTGTTTTTT.

The CDR3 loop is CASSFASSGTDTQYF. Here the CDR3 DNA reads TGCGCCAGCAGCTTCGCCAGCTCAGGGACAGATACGCAGTATTTT. The gene calls are TRBV5-1 and TRBJ2-3, with D possibly TRBD1 on 5 matching bases. The CDR3 loop spans 15 amino acids. The V gene's germline CDR1 is SGHRS and CDR2 YFSETQ. The V and J ends lost 2 bases and 3 bases respectively, with 13 bases between them.

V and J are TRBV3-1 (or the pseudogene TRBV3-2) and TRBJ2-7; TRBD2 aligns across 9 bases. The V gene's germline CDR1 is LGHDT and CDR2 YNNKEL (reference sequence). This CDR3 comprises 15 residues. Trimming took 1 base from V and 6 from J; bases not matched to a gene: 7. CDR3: CASSQVAAGGSEQYF. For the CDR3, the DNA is TGTGCCAGCAGCCAAGTGGCAGCGGGAGGAAGCGAGCAGTACTTC.

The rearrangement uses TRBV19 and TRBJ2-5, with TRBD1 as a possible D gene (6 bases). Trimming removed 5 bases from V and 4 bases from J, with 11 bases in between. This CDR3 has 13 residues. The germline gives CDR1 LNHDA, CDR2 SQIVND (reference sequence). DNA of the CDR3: TGTGCCAGTAGTCGACAGGCCTCAGAGACCCAGTACTTC. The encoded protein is CASSRQASETQYF. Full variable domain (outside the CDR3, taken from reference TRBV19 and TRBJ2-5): DGGITQSPKYLFRKEGQNVTLSCEQNLNHDAMYWYRQDPGQGLRLIYYSQIVNDFQKGDIAEGYSVSREKKESFPLTVTSAQKNPTAFYLCASSRQASETQYFGPGTRLLVL.

CDR3 amino acids: CASSSGLAGGFGEQYF. CDR3 coding DNA: TGTGCCAGCAGTTCCGGACTAGCGGGAGGTTTTGGCGAGCAGTACTTC. The chain couples TRBV6-5 to TRBJ2-7; 14 bases are shared with TRBD2. Trimming at V came to 4 bases and at J to 6 bases, leaving 8 bases not matched to a gene. CDR1 and CDR2 from the germline V gene are MNHEY and SVGAGI. This CDR3 has 16 amino acids.

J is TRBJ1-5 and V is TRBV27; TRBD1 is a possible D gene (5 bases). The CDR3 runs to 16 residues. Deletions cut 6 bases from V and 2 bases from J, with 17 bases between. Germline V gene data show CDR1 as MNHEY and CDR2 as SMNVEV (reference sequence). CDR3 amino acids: CASRRGWGRGNQPQHF. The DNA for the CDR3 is TGTGCCAGCAGGCGTGGGTGGGGCCGCGGCAATCAGCCCCAGCATTTT.

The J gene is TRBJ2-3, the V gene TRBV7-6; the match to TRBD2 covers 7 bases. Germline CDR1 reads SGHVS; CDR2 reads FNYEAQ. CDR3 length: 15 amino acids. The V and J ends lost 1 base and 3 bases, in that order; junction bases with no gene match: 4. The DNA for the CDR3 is TGTGCCAGCAGCTTAGGGGGGGGTCTGACAGATACGCAGTATTTT. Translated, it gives CASSLGGGLTDTQYF.

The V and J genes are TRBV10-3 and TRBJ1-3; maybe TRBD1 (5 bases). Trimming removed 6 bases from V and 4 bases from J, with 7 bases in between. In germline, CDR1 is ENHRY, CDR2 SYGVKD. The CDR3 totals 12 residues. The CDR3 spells CAIRTVGNTIYF. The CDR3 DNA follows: TGTGCCATCAGGACAGTCGGAAACACCATATATTTT.

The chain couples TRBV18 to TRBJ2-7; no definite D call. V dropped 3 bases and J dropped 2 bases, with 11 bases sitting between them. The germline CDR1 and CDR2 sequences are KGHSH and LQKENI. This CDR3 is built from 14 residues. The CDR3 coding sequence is TGTGCCAGCTCACCGACACGGCCCGCCTACGAGCAGTACTTC. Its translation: CASSPTRPAYEQYF.

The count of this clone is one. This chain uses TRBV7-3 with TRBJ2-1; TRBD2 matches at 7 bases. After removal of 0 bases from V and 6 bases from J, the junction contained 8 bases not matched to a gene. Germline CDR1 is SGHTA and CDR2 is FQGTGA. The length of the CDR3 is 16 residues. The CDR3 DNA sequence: TGTGCCAGCAGCTTAACTTTTCCTAGCGGACTCAATGAGCAGTTCTTC. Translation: CASSLTFPSGLNEQFF.

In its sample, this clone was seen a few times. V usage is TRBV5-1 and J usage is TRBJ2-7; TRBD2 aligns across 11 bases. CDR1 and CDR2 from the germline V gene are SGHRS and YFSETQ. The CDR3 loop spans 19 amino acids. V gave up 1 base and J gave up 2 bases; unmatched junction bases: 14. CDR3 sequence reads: CASSLPRFAGLADTYEQYF. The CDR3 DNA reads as TGCGCCAGCAGCTTGCCCAGGTTCGCGGGACTAGCGGATACCTACGAGCAGTACTTC.

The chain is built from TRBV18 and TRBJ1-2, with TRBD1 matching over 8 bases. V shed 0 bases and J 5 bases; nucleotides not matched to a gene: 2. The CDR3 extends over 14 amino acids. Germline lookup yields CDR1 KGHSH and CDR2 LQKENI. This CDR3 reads CASSPPGTGYGYTF. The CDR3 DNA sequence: TGTGCCAGCTCACCACCGGGGACAGGTTATGGCTACACCTTC. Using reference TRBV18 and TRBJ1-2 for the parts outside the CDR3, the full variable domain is NAGVMQNPRHLVRRRGQEARLRCSPMKGHSHVYWYRQLPEEGLKFMVYLQKENIIDESGMPKERFSAEFPKEGPSILRIQQVVRGDSAAYFCASSPPGTGYGYTFGSGTRLTVV.

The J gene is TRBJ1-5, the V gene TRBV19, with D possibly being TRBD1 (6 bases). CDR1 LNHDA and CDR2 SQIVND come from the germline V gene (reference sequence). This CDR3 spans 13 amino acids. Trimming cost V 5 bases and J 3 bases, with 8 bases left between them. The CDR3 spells CASSGQSNQPQHF. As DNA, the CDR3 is TGTGCCAGTAGTGGACAGTCCAATCAGCCCCAGCATTTT.

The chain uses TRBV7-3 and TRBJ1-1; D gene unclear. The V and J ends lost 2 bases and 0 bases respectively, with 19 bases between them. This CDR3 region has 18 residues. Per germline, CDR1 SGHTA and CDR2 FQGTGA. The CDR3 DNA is TGTGCCAGCAGCTTATTGGGTCGGGGTGCTACCCTGAACACTGAAGCTTTCTTT. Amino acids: CASSLLGRGATLNTEAFF.

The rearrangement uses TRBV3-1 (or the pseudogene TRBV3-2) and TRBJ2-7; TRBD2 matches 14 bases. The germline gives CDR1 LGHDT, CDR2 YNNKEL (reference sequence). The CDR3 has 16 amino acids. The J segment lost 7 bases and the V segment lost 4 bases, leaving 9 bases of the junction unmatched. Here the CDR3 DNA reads TGTGCCAGCAGCCCTGGGCGACTAGCGGGAGGGGGAGAGCAGTACTTC. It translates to CASSPGRLAGGGEQYF.

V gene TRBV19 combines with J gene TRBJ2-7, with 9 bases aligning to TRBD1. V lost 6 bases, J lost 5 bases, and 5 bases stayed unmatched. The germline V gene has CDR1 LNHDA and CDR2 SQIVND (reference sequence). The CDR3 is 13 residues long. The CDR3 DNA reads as TGTGCCAGTAGCACGGGACAGGGTCACGAGCAGTACTTC. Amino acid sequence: CASSTGQGHEQYF.

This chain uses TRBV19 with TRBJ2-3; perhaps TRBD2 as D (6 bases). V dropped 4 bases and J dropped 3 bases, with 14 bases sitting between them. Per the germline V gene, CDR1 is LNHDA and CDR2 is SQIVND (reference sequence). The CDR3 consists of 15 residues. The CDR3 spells CASSTGEVVTDTQYF. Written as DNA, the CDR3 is TGTGCCAGTAGTACGGGAGAAGTGGTAACAGATACGCAGTATTTT.

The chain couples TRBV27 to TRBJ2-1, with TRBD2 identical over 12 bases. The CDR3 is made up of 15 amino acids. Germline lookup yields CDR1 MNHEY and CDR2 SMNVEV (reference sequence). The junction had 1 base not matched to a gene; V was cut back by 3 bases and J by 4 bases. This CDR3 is CASSLTSGGYNEQFF. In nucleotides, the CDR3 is TGTGCCAGCAGTTTGACTAGCGGGGGATACAATGAGCAGTTCTTC.

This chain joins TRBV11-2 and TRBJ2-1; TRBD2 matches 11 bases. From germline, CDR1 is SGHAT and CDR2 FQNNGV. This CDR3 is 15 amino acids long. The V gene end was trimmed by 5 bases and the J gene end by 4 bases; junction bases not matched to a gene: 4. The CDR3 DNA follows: TGTGCCAGCAGCCGGACTAGCGGGTTTTACAATGAGCAGTTCTTC. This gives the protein CASSRTSGFYNEQFF.

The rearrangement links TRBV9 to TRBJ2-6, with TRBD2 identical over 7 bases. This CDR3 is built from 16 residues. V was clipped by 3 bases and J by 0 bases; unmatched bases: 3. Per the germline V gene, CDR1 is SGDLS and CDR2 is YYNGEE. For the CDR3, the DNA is TGTGCCAGCAGCGCCCGGACTAGCTCTGGGGCCAACGTCCTGACTTTC. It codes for CASSARTSSGANVLTF.

CDR3 region: CASSLPERLAGEETQYF. In DNA, the CDR3 is TGTGCCAGCAGCTTACCGGAAAGACTAGCGGGAGAAGAGACCCAGTACTTC. V gene TRBV7-8 combines with J gene TRBJ2-5, with 12 nucleotides matching TRBD2. The germline V gene encodes CDR1 SGHVS and CDR2 FQNEAQ. V trimming: 2 bases; J trimming: 3 bases; junction bases outside the gene matches: 7. The CDR3 loop spans 17 amino acids.

The CDR3 region has the DNA TGTGCCAGCAGTGAACACAGGGGGCCCGGGGAGCTGTTTTTT. Amino acid sequence: CASSEHRGPGELFF. This chain connects TRBV6-1 to TRBJ2-2; 9 bases align to TRBD1. The V and J ends lost 2 bases and 6 bases, in that order; junction bases with no gene match: 1. This CDR3 is built from 14 residues. CDR1 is MNHNS, CDR2 SASEGT, per germline.

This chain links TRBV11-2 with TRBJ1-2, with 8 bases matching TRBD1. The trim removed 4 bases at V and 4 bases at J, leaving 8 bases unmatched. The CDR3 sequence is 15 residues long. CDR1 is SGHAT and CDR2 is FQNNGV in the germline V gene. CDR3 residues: CASSSLQGVGYGYTF. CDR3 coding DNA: TGTGCCAGCAGCTCGCTACAGGGGGTAGGCTATGGCTACACCTTC.

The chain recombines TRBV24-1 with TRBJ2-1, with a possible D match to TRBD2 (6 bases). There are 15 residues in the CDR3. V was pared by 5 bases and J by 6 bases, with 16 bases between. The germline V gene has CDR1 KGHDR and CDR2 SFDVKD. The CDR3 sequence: CATSVGGLRSNEQFF. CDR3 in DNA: TGTGCCACCAGTGTTGGGGGACTCCGGTCCAATGAGCAGTTCTTC.

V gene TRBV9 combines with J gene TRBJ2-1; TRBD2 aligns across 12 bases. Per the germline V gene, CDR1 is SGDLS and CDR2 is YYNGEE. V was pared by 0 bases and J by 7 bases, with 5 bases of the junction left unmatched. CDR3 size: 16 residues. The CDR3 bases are TGTGCCAGCAGCGTAGTCGGGCTAGCGGGAGGGAATGAGCAGTTCTTC. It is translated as CASSVVGLAGGNEQFF.

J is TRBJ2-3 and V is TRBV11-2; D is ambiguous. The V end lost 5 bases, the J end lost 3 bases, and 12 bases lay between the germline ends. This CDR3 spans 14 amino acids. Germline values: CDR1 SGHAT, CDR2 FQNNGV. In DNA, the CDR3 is TGTGCCAGCAGCCTTCGGGTCGGGACAGATACGCAGTATTTT. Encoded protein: CASSLRVGTDTQYF.

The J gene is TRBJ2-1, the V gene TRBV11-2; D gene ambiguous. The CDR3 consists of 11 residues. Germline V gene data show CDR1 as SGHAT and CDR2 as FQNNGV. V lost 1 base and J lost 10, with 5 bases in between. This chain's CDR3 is CASSLGQEQFF. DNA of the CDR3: TGTGCCAGCAGCTTAGGTCAGGAGCAGTTCTTC.